Listed here are 25 T cell receptor beta chains from one sample, sequenced in a study of cytomegalovirus exposure and HLA in healthy donors. Primers: 60 Vbeta forward and 13 Jbeta reverse. Assay used: immunoSEQ multiplex PCR; TCRdb lists only in-frame clones, some missing. The data contain under 170,000 clones, 79% of them singletons. The sample consisted of PBMCs. These receptors came from a man aged 45-65 years in good health and CMV-seropositive.

The rearrangement links TRBV6-1 to TRBJ1-5; the D gene is possibly TRBD1 (6 bases). Between the trimmed V and J ends, which lost 5 bases and 5 bases, there was a span of 13 bases. Germline V gene data show CDR1 as MNHNS and CDR2 as SASEGT. The CDR3 length is 14 residues. The CDR3 DNA sequence: TGTGCCAGCAGTTTATTGGGGGCCCATCAGCCCCAGCATTTT. Translated: CASSLLGAHQPQHF.

This chain links TRBV5-1 with TRBJ2-7; 7 nucleotides agree with TRBD2. Per germline, CDR1 SGHRS and CDR2 YFSETQ. CDR3 length: 18 residues. V lost 0 bases, J lost 2 bases, and 14 bases stayed unmatched. This chain's CDR3 is CASSLGDAYRDYAYEQYF. The CDR3 DNA reads TGCGCCAGCAGCTTGGGCGACGCGTACCGGGACTATGCCTACGAGCAGTACTTC.

V is TRBV19 and J is TRBJ2-1; no clear D. CDR1 and CDR2 from the germline V gene are LNHDA and SQIVND (reference sequence). This CDR3 comprises 15 residues. Trimming took 5 bases from V and 0 from J, leaving 11 bases between them. The CDR3 spells CASSPSRSSYNEQFF. The CDR3 nucleotides are TGTGCCAGTAGTCCGTCCCGGAGCTCCTACAATGAGCAGTTCTTC.

In its sample, this clone was seen a few times. The rearrangement uses TRBV7-9 and TRBJ1-4; 10 bases agree with TRBD1. V shed 6 bases and J 5 bases; nucleotides not matched to a gene: 6. CDR1 SEHNR and CDR2 FQNEAQ come from the germline V gene (reference sequence). The CDR3 extends over 15 amino acids. CDR3 loop: CASRGPGQGNEKLFF. CDR3 nucleotides: TGTGCCAGCAGGGGTCCGGGACAGGGGAATGAAAAACTGTTTTTT.

J is TRBJ2-7 and V is TRBV5-6, with 7 nucleotides matching TRBD2. The CDR3 spans 14 residues. Germline CDR1 is SGHDT and CDR2 is YYEEEE. V was pared by 4 bases and J by 0 bases, with 4 bases of the junction left unmatched. In DNA form, the CDR3 reads TGTGCCAGCAGCGTGGGACTACTCTCCTACGAGCAGTACTTC. Translation gives CASSVGLLSYEQYF. Full variable domain (rest looked up from reference TRBV5-6 and TRBJ2-7): DAGVTQSPTHLIKTRGQQVTLRCSPKSGHDTVSWYQQALGQGPQFIFQYYEEEERQRGNFPDRFSGHQFPNYSSELNVNALLLGDSALYLCASSVGLLSYEQYFGPGTRLTVT.

This chain connects TRBV6-5 to TRBJ1-4, with D unresolved. The CDR3 loop spans 15 amino acids. Trimming left V 4 bases short and J 0 bases short, with 9 bases between. Germline values: CDR1 MNHEY, CDR2 SVGAGI. The CDR3: CASSSGDATNEKLFF. The DNA for the CDR3 is TGTGCCAGCAGTTCCGGAGATGCAACTAATGAAAAACTGTTTTTT.

This rearrangement joins TRBV6-1 to TRBJ2-2, with D possibly matching TRBD2 (5 bases). V was cut by 8 bases and J by 1 base, with 11 bases left in between. The CDR3 totals 14 residues. The germline V gene encodes CDR1 MNHNS and CDR2 SASEGT. As DNA, the CDR3 is TGTGCCAGCCGCGGACTCTTGAACACCGGGGAGCTGTTTTTT. Protein sequence: CASRGLLNTGELFF.

This clone was counted a few times. The rearrangement joins TRBV7-8 to TRBJ2-1, with TRBD2 identical over 10 bases. The CDR3 runs to 17 residues. In germline, CDR1 is SGHVS, CDR2 FQNEAQ. V lost 5 bases, J lost 5 bases, and 12 bases stayed unmatched. CDR3 sequence: CASSRGPSGSSDNEQFF. CDR3 DNA sequence: TGTGCCAGCAGCCGGGGGCCTAGCGGGAGTAGTGACAATGAGCAGTTCTTC. Looking up the rest from reference TRBV7-8 and TRBJ2-1 gives the full variable domain: GAGVSQSPRYKVAKRGQDVALRCDPISGHVSLFWYQQALGQGPEFLTYFQNEAQLDKSGLPSDRFFAERPEGSVSTLKIQRTQQEDSAVYLCASSRGPSGSSDNEQFFGPGTRLTVL.

The chain has TRBV9 and TRBJ2-1; TRBD2 might be the D (5 bases). Germline CDR1 is SGDLS and CDR2 is YYNGEE. Between the trimmed V and J ends, which lost 2 bases and 0 bases, there was a span of 12 bases. The CDR3 spans 16 residues. This CDR3 reads CASSVQAADSYNEQFF. CDR3 DNA sequence: TGTGCCAGCAGCGTCCAAGCGGCAGACTCCTACAATGAGCAGTTCTTC.

The chain combines TRBV27 with TRBJ2-2, with 13 bases that match TRBD2. CDR1 is MNHEY and CDR2 is SMNVEV in the germline V gene (reference sequence). Unmatched junction bases numbered 9, after V lost 1 base and J lost 4 bases. This CDR3 comprises 19 residues. Here the CDR3 reads CASSLLTSGRPRSTGELFF. The CDR3 DNA is TGTGCCAGCAGTTTATTGACTAGCGGGAGGCCAAGGTCCACCGGGGAGCTGTTTTTT.

The rearrangement joins TRBV2 to TRBJ2-3, with 7 bases matching TRBD1. J was trimmed by 9 bases and V by 8 bases; bases with no gene match: 14. There are 14 residues in the CDR3. Per the germline V gene, CDR1 is SNHLY and CDR2 is FYNNEI. CDR3 DNA: TGTGCCAGCGGAAGAGGGGGCGAGGTAGGCACGCAGTATTTT. Its translation: CASGRGGEVGTQYF.

This chain joins TRBV13 and TRBJ1-2; D call uncertain. There are 15 residues in the CDR3. Germline CDR1 PRHDT, CDR2 FYEKMQ (reference sequence). V lost 1 base and J lost 0, with 9 bases in between. The CDR3 here is CASSLEQHSNYGYTF. DNA of the CDR3: TGTGCCAGCAGCTTAGAACAGCACTCTAACTATGGCTACACCTTC.

The rearrangement links TRBV28 to TRBJ2-7; weak D call: TRBD2 (5 bases). Germline V gene sequence: CDR1 MDHEN, CDR2 SYDVKM. The CDR3 totals 13 residues. With 5 bases removed from V and 7 bases from J, the gap between germline ends came to 15 bases. CDR3 sequence: CASSLPRGREQYF. Here the CDR3 DNA reads TGTGCCAGCAGTCTTCCACGGGGAAGGGAGCAGTACTTC. The whole variable domain, filled in from reference TRBV28 and TRBJ2-7, reads DVKVTQSSRYLVKRTGEKVFLECVQDMDHENMFWYRQDPGLGLRLIYFSYDVKMKEKGDIPEGYSVSREKKERFSLILESASTNQTSMYLCASSLPRGREQYFGPGTRLTVT.

The rearrangement links TRBV19 to TRBJ2-3; TRBD2 matches at 12 bases. Germline assignment: CDR1 LNHDA and CDR2 SQIVND (reference sequence). With 4 bases clipped from V and 2 bases from J, the junction kept 10 bases outside the gene matches. The CDR3 totals 18 residues. This CDR3 is CASSTSPSGRALTDTQYF. The CDR3 DNA sequence: TGTGCCAGTAGTACCTCACCTAGCGGGAGGGCCCTCACAGATACGCAGTATTTT.

The chain employs TRBV28 and TRBJ1-5; D remains unclear. The CDR3 length is 14 residues. V lost 3 bases and J lost 6, with 12 bases in between. The germline CDR1 and CDR2 sequences are MDHEN and SYDVKM. The CDR3 DNA follows: TGTGCCAGCAGTTTGGATCAGGCCGGTCAGCCCCAGCATTTT. Protein: CASSLDQAGQPQHF.

This rearrangement joins TRBV10-3 to TRBJ1-3, with D unclear. The V end was cut by 8 bases, the J end by 1 base, with 12 bases between. The CDR3 loop spans 14 amino acids. CDR1 and CDR2 (germline): ENHRY, SYGVKD. This CDR3 is CAIGGTQSGNTIYF. The CDR3, as DNA: TGTGCCATCGGCGGTACTCAGTCTGGAAACACCATATATTTT.

The V call is TRBV18, the J call TRBJ2-2; 9 positions match TRBD2. The CDR3 covers 15 residues. The trim removed 6 bases at V and 7 bases at J, leaving 9 bases unmatched. Germline values: CDR1 KGHSH, CDR2 LQKENI. The CDR3 spells CASSTGTSSGGELFF. The CDR3 DNA reads TGTGCCAGCTCGACCGGGACTAGCTCTGGCGGGGAGCTGTTTTTT.

A word on this clone: The sample contains more than one DNA sequence encoding this CDR3. The chain combines TRBV19 with TRBJ2-3; 11 bases agree with TRBD2. CDR1 is LNHDA, CDR2 SQIVND, per germline (reference sequence). V lost 6 bases and J lost 4; bases outside the gene matches: 6. The CDR3 runs 15 residues. CDR3 nucleotide sequence: TGTGCCAGTAGCCCACTAGCGGGAGTGGCAGATACGCAGTATTTT. It is translated as CASSPLAGVADTQYF. Using reference TRBV19 and TRBJ2-3 for the parts outside the CDR3, the full variable domain is DGGITQSPKYLFRKEGQNVTLSCEQNLNHDAMYWYRQDPGQGLRLIYYSQIVNDFQKGDIAEGYSVSREKKESFPLTVTSAQKNPTAFYLCASSPLAGVADTQYFGPGTRLTVL.

The chain joins TRBV11-3 to TRBJ2-3; D is undetermined. The CDR3 loop spans 16 amino acids. Germline CDR1 SGHNT, CDR2 YENEEA. Trimming pared 5 bases from V and 0 bases from J, leaving 15 bases between. In DNA form, the CDR3 reads TGTGCCAGCAGCCAGAGACAAGCATCTAGCACAGATACGCAGTATTTT. Its protein product is CASSQRQASSTDTQYF.

The sample holds one count of this clone. The rearrangement links TRBV5-6 to TRBJ2-7; perhaps TRBD2 as D (6 bases). The length of the CDR3 is 15 residues. CDR1 and CDR2 (germline): SGHDT, YYEEEE. Trimming removed 5 bases at V and 4 bases at J, with 19 bases between. The CDR3 here is CASRPGFREPYEQYF. The CDR3 nucleotides read TGTGCCAGCAGACCAGGATTTCGGGAGCCGTACGAGCAGTACTTC.

The CDR3 spells CATTIAQAGELFF. Written as DNA, the CDR3 is TGTGCCACCACCATTGCACAGGCCGGGGAGCTGTTTTTT. The V and J genes are TRBV5-6 and TRBJ2-2; perhaps TRBD1 as D (5 bases). V was pared by 9 bases and J by 6 bases, with 15 bases between. CDR3 length equals 13 residues. Germline CDR1 SGHDT, CDR2 YYEEEE.

V is TRBV5-8 and J is TRBJ2-1; tentatively, D is TRBD1 (6 bases). V dropped 4 bases and J dropped 5 bases, with 19 bases sitting between them. Germline CDR1 reads SGHTS; CDR2 reads YDEGEE. CDR3 length: 16 amino acids. The CDR3 region has the DNA TGTGCCAGCAGCGCCGTCCAACACAGGGTAGACAATGAGCAGTTCTTC. Residues: CASSAVQHRVDNEQFF.

The V call is TRBV19, the J call TRBJ2-7, with D tentatively TRBD1 (5 bases). V dropped 7 bases and J dropped 7 bases, with 14 bases sitting between them. This CDR3 is built from 12 residues. Germline V gene data show CDR1 as LNHDA and CDR2 as SQIVND (reference sequence). The CDR3 reads CASNRPPHEQYF. The CDR3 nucleotides are TGTGCCAGTAACAGGCCCCCGCATGAGCAGTACTTC.

The chain joins TRBV27 to TRBJ2-3; TRBD2 agrees at 11 bases. J was trimmed by 7 bases and V by 6 bases; bases with no gene match: 6. The germline V gene encodes CDR1 MNHEY and CDR2 SMNVEV (reference sequence). The CDR3 is 14 amino acids. The CDR3 region is CASRLAGDWNTQYF. The CDR3 DNA reads as TGTGCCAGCAGACTAGCGGGAGACTGGAATACGCAGTATTTT.

The chain has TRBV11-1 and TRBJ1-6; 8 nucleotides agree with TRBD1. V lost 5 bases, J lost 7 bases, and 4 bases stayed unmatched. The CDR3 is 14 amino acids. Germline CDR1 is SGHAT and CDR2 is FQDESV (reference sequence). For the CDR3, the DNA is TGTGCCAGCAGCCGGACAGGGACAAATTCACCCCTCCACTTT. Amino acids: CASSRTGTNSPLHF.